The 19 T cell receptor beta chains presented below share a single source sample, sequenced in a study of cytomegalovirus exposure and HLA in healthy donors. Profiled with immunoSEQ multiplex PCR; TCRdb holds only in-frame clones, not every one. This table has about 56,000 clones, roughly 93% appearing once. The sequenced sample was PBMCs. The receptors here all came from a young woman in good health and CMV-seropositive.

This clone was seen just once. V is TRBV5-1 and J is TRBJ2-1, with TRBD2 identical over 7 bases. There are 15 residues in the CDR3. J lost 4 bases, V lost 4 bases, and 8 bases had no gene match. Germline CDR1 reads SGHRS; CDR2 reads YFSETQ. CDR3 DNA: TGCGCCAGCAGCCGGATGGGACTACAATACAATGAGCAGTTCTTC. Protein sequence: CASSRMGLQYNEQFF.

For the CDR3, the DNA is TGTGCCTGGAGTGTAGATAGTATCTCCTACGAGCAGTACTTC. Encoded protein: CAWSVDSISYEQYF. The genes are TRBV30 and TRBJ2-7; D unclear. Deletions cut 0 bases from V and 0 bases from J, with 9 bases between. This CDR3 region has 14 residues. Germline V CDR1 and CDR2: GTSNPN, SVGIG (reference sequence).

This clone has just a few counts. This sequence joins TRBV19 and TRBJ1-2; the D is unclear. In germline, CDR1 is LNHDA, CDR2 SQIVND (reference sequence). The CDR3 extends over 13 amino acids. The V end was cut by 6 bases, the J end by 0 bases, with 8 bases between. The CDR3 here is CASRRETNYGYTF. In nucleotides, the CDR3 is TGTGCCAGTAGAAGGGAGACTAACTATGGCTACACCTTC.

V gene TRBV28 combines with J gene TRBJ2-3; perhaps TRBD2 as D (6 bases). The V and J ends lost 3 bases and 1 base respectively, with 8 bases between them. The germline gives CDR1 MDHEN, CDR2 SYDVKM. This CDR3 region has 14 residues. The CDR3 loop reads CASSLAGRTDTQYF. In DNA form, the CDR3 reads TGTGCCAGCAGTTTGGCGGGGCGCACAGATACGCAGTATTTT.

The chain joins TRBV19 to TRBJ1-1; D gene uncertain. Germline V gene lookup returns CDR1 LNHDA and CDR2 SQIVND (reference sequence). The CDR3 spans 14 residues. V shed 6 bases and J shed 1 base, with 12 bases lying between them. CDR3 residues: CASSPGFPNTEAFF. CDR3 bases: TGTGCCAGTAGCCCAGGCTTCCCGAACACTGAAGCTTTCTTT.

This chain links TRBV27 with TRBJ2-5, with 7 nucleotides matching TRBD1. Looked up from germline, CDR1 is MNHEY and CDR2 is SMNVEV (reference sequence). The CDR3 loop spans 16 amino acids. The J segment lost 5 bases and the V segment lost 9 bases, leaving 18 bases of the junction unmatched. As DNA, the CDR3 is TGTGCCAGTTGGAGTAGGGACAGCCCAGACACGGAGACCCAGTACTTC. Its translation is CASWSRDSPDTETQYF.

The V and J genes are TRBV4-1 and TRBJ2-7, with TRBD2 matching 7 bases. Germline assignment: CDR1 MGHRA and CDR2 YSYEKL. This CDR3 is 17 amino acids long. Trimming at V came to 1 base and at J to 4 bases, leaving 13 bases not matched to a gene. The chain's CDR3 is CASSQAHIRTRTYEQYF. CDR3 in DNA: TGCGCCAGCAGCCAAGCCCATATCAGGACTAGGACGTACGAGCAGTACTTC.

This clone occurred once. The V and J genes are TRBV5-1 and TRBJ2-1; TRBD2 agrees at 10 bases. This CDR3 has 15 residues. V lost 4 bases and J lost 10; bases outside the gene matches: 11. From germline, CDR1 is SGHRS and CDR2 YFSETQ. As DNA, the CDR3 is TGCGCCAGCAGCCTAGCAGCGGGGGGGCCGGCGGAGCAGTTCTTC. Translation gives CASSLAAGGPAEQFF.

This clone was seen ten or more times. The chain links TRBV4-1 to TRBJ1-3; D remains unclear. Germline V CDR1 and CDR2: MGHRA, YSYEKL. The CDR3 sequence is 15 residues long. Between the trimmed V and J ends, which lost 0 bases and 4 bases, there was a span of 10 bases. The CDR3 sequence is CASSQDLSTGNTIYF. CDR3 bases: TGCGCCAGCAGCCAAGACCTGTCGACAGGAAACACCATATATTTT.

This clone is a singleton in its sample. V is TRBV4-2 and J is TRBJ1-5, with D perhaps matching TRBD1 (5 bases). The CDR3 sequence is 16 residues long. Between the trimmed V and J ends, which lost 1 base and 0 bases, there was a span of 10 bases. Germline V gene lookup returns CDR1 LGHNA and CDR2 YNFKEQ. The CDR3 bases are TGTGCCAGCAGCCAAGGGGACTACTATAGCAATCAGCCCCAGCATTTT. Translated: CASSQGDYYSNQPQHF.

The V call is TRBV2, the J call TRBJ1-3; D is perhaps TRBD1 (6 bases). V was trimmed by 6 bases and J by 0 bases, leaving 21 bases between them. Germline CDR1 and CDR2: SNHLY and FYNNEI. This CDR3 contains 18 residues. CDR3: CASSWTANKASSGNTIYF. CDR3 nucleotides: TGTGCCAGCAGCTGGACAGCCAACAAGGCCAGCTCTGGAAACACCATATATTTT.

J is TRBJ1-6 and V is TRBV19; D unclear. Trimming took off 5 bases at V and 0 bases at J, with 14 bases between the two ends. Germline V gene sequence: CDR1 LNHDA, CDR2 SQIVND (reference sequence). The CDR3 has 17 residues. As DNA, the CDR3 is TGTGCCAGTAGTCCACCTCTTGGTAGCTCCTATAATTCACCCCTCCACTTT. The encoded protein is CASSPPLGSSYNSPLHF.

The gene calls are TRBV6-9 and TRBJ2-3, with TRBD2 identical over 8 bases. From germline, CDR1 is MNHGY and CDR2 SVAAGI. The CDR3 sequence is 15 residues long. V gave up 3 bases and J gave up 6 bases; unmatched junction bases: 8. The DNA of the CDR3 is TGTGCCAGCAGTTACGACGGGGGGGCCGCCGATACGCAGTATTTT. Encoded protein: CASSYDGGAADTQYF.

The V and J genes are TRBV7-2 and TRBJ1-2; a weak D match, TRBD1 (6 bases). The CDR3 is 14 amino acids. V lost 7 bases, J lost 10 bases, and 22 bases lay in between. In germline, CDR1 is SGHTA, CDR2 FQGNSA. The CDR3 loop reads CASMLGRGGRDYTF. CDR3 nucleotide sequence: TGTGCCAGCATGTTAGGGCGAGGGGGTCGGGACTACACCTTC.

DNA for the CDR3: TGTGCCAGCCGACAGAGCTCTGGAAACACCATATATTTT. Amino acid sequence: CASRQSSGNTIYF. The chain couples TRBV6-1 to TRBJ1-3; tentative D call: TRBD1 (5 bases). CDR3 length equals 13 residues. Trimming shortened V by 8 bases and J by 0 bases, and 8 bases separated the two germline ends. Germline assignment: CDR1 MNHNS and CDR2 SASEGT.

The chain links TRBV28 to TRBJ2-2; the match to TRBD1 covers 7 bases. The germline V gene has CDR1 MDHEN and CDR2 SYDVKM. This CDR3 spans 16 amino acids. The J segment lost 6 bases and the V segment lost 3 bases, leaving 10 bases of the junction unmatched. CDR3 sequence (DNA): TGTGCCAGCAGTTTCGTCCTAGACAGGGCCCCCGGGGAGCTGTTTTTT. Translating it yields CASSFVLDRAPGELFF.

This clone is a singleton in its sample. The chain has TRBV9 and TRBJ1-4; D gene unclear. The CDR3 runs 14 residues. V was pared by 0 bases and J by 3 bases, with 6 bases between. In germline, CDR1 is SGDLS, CDR2 YYNGEE. CDR3 in amino acids: CASSVAPANEKLFF. The CDR3 DNA sequence: TGTGCCAGCAGCGTAGCACCGGCTAATGAAAAACTGTTTTTT.

The CDR3 bases are TGTGCCTGGAGCCCGGGACAGGGGAACACAGATACGCAGTATTTT. Its protein is CAWSPGQGNTDTQYF. The rearrangement joins TRBV30 to TRBJ2-3; the match to TRBD1 covers 10 bases. Germline V gene data show CDR1 as GTSNPN and CDR2 as SVGIG (reference sequence). The CDR3 runs to 15 residues. V shed 3 bases and J 2 bases; nucleotides not matched to a gene: 5.

The chain is built from TRBV5-6 and TRBJ2-2; D may be TRBD1 (6 bases). The V gene's germline CDR1 is SGHDT and CDR2 YYEEEE. This CDR3 is 18 amino acids long. V was pared by 0 bases and J by 1 base, with 16 bases between. In DNA form, the CDR3 reads TGTGCCAGCAGCTTGGCCTCTAGACAGGACCGGAACACCGGGGAGCTGTTTTTT. Translating gives CASSLASRQDRNTGELFF.